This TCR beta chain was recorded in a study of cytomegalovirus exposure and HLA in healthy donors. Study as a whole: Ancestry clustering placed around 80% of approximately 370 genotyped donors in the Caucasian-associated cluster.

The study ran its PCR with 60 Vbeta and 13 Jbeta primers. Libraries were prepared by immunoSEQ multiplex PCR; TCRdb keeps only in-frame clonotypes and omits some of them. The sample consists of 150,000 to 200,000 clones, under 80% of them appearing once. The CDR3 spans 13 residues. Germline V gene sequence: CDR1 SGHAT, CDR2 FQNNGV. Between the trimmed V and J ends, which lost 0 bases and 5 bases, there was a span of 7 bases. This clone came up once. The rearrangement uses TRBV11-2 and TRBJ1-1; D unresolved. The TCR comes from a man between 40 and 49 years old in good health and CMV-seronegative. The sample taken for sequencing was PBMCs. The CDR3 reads CASSLDRRTEAFF. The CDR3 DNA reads TGTGCCAGCAGCTTAGATCGGAGAACTGAAGCTTTCTTT.